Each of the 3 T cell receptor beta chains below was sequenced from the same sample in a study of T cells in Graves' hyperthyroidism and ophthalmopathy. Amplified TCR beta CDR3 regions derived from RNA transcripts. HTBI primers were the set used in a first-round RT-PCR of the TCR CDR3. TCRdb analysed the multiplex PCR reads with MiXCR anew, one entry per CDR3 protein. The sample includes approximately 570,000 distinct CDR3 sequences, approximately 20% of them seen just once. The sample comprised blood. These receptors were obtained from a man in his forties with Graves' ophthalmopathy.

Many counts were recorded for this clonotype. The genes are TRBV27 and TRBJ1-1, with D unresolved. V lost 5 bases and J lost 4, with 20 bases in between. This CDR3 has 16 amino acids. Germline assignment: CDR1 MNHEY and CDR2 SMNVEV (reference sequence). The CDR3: CASSHLGRAWGTEAFF. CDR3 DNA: TGTGCCAGCAGTCACCTCGGGAGGGCCTGGGGCACTGAAGCTTTCTTT.

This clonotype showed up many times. This CDR3 is CASSPRSDGAEQFF. CDR3 DNA: TGTGCCAGCAGCCCAAGATCTGACGGGGCTGAGCAGTTCTTC. The chain is built from TRBV3-1 and TRBJ2-1; D is tentatively TRBD1 or TRBD2 (5 bases each). Trimming took 4 bases from V and 9 from J, leaving 16 bases between them. Germline CDR1 is LGHDT and CDR2 is YNNKEL (reference sequence). The CDR3 is 14 amino acids.

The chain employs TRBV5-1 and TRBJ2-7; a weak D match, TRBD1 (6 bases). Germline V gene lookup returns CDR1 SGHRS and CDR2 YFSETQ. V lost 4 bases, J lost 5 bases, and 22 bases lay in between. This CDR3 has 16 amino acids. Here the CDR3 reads CASSQDQGQGSDEQYF. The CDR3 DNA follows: TGCGCCAGCAGCCAAGATCAGGGGCAGGGCTCGGACGAGCAGTACTTC.